This T cell receptor beta chain was captured by sequencing in a study of blood T cell repertoires in COVID-19 (dated by TCRdb to 2018 to 2020). General notes on the study: The collaborator samples originated in the United States, Italy and Spain and spanned the acute and convalescent phases of COVID-19. The prospective study material was composed of cDNA or gDNA derived from T cells, B-cell-depleted T cells, or PBMCs. The samples were drawn from two sources: the first 160 participants of the ongoing ImmuneRACE study, and 1,254 subjects contributed by 6 global collaborators. Deeply sampled blood TCRbeta repertoires from subjects exposed to, actively infected with, or recovered from COVID-19 were included in the dataset. The sample metadata nearly always contained a de-identified subject ID, COVID-19 status, age in years and sex. A freely available public database, intended as a resource for researchers studying the immune response to SARS-CoV-2, is where the repertoires were released. HLA class I and class II types, where available, came from metadata supplied by the sample provider rather than from assay-based typing. Study-wide findings and limitations: Clinical and demographic metadata were provided uncurated, with the amount varying by source and participant.

The CDR3 numbers 15 residues from cysteine through phenylalanine. CDR3 DNA is the only sequence kept; it has 45 bases, read in frame from the first base. Based on the germline V gene, the CDR1 and CDR2 sequences are SGHRS and YFSETQ. The V and J ends are trimmed by 0 bases and 4 bases, leaving 10 bases between them. The collaborating institutions used their own protocols to collect whole blood in K2EDTA tubes. For TCRbeta analysis, collaborator samples were shipped as frozen whole blood, as isolated PBMCs, or as DNA extracted from either sample type. This clone was recorded a few times. The antigen this receptor binds is unknown. No much larger clone exists at a distance of one base, and base qualities are not known. TCRbeta CDR3 regions were amplified from genomic DNA by means of the immunoSEQ Assay, a bias-controlled multiplex PCR. Under the source paper's analysis protocol: Nucleated cell counts per sample were estimated from amplification of reference gene primers within the assay. To quantify the absolute abundance of each unique TCRbeta CDR3 rearrangement, sequence reads were collapsed and filtered. For each sample, productive Simpson clonality was calculated as the square root of Simpson's diversity index over productive rearrangements. Not all clones reach the TCRdb copy of this immuneACCESS table, which keeps in-frame sequences only. Checked studies attribute under half of the gap to unresolved V genes and leave the rest unexplained. The D gene and trimming were derived from the DNA, and the V and J assignments and clone size from that table. Recorded for this sample are 200,000 to 250,000 clones; 84% of them occurred a single time. In total, the top ten clones hold just under 20% of the sample.

The sequence derives from a young man with active or convalescent COVID-19. This receptor chain uses TRBV5-1 and TRBJ2-2; the D region possibly corresponds to TRBD1 (6 bases align). The sequenced sample consisted of peripheral blood. The bases are TGCGCCAGCAGCTTGGAAAGGGGGATCACCGGGGAGCTGTTTTTT. Translated, this gives CASSLERGITGELFF.